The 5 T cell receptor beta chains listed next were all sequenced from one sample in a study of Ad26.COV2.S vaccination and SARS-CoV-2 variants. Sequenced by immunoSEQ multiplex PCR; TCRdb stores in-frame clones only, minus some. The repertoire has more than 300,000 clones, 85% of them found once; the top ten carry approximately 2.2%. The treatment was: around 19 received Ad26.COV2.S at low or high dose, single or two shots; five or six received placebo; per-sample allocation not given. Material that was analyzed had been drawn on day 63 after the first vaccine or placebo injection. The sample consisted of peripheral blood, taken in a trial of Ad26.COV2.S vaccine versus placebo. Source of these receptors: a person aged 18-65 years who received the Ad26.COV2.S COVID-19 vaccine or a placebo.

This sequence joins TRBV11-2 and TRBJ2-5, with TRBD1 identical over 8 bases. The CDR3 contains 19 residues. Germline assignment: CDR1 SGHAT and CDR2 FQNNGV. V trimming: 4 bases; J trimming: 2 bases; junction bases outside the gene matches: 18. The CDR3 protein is CASSSYRWTGNSLQETQYF. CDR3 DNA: TGTGCCAGCAGCTCATACCGATGGACAGGGAACTCACTTCAAGAGACCCAGTACTTC.

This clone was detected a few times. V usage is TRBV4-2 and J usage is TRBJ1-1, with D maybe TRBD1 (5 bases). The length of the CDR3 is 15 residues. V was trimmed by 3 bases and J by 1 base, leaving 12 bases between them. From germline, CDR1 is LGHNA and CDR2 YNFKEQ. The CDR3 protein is CASSHAPGPNTEAFF. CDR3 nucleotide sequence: TGTGCCAGCAGCCACGCACCGGGACCGAACACTGAAGCTTTCTTT.

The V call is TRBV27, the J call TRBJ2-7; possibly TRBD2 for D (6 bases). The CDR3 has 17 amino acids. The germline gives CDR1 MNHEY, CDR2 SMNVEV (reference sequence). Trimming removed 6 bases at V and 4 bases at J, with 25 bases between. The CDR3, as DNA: TGTGCCAGCAGAAAAAACCCGGGACGGGCGGGGTCTTACGAGCAGTACTTC. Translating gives CASRKNPGRAGSYEQYF.

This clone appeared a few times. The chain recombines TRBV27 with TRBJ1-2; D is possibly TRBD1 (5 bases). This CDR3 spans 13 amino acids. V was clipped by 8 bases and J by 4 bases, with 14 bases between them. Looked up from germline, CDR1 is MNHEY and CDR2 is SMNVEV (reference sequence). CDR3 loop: CASARGGGYGYTF. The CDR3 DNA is TGTGCCAGCGCGAGGGGAGGAGGCTATGGCTACACCTTC.

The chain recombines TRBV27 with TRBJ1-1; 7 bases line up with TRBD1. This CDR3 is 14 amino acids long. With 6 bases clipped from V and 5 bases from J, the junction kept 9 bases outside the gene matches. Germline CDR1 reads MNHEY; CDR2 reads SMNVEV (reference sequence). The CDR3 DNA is TGTGCCAGCAGATCTAGGACAGGCGTTACTGAAGCTTTCTTT. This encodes CASRSRTGVTEAFF.